This TCR beta chain comes out of a study of blood T cell repertoires in COVID-19. TCRdb's table, derived via immunoSEQ multiplex PCR, lists solely in-frame clones and lacks some. The sample holds more than 450,000 clones; about 85% are singletons and the top ten take about 0.75%. V shed 0 bases, J shed 7 bases, and the junction held 7 bases outside the gene matches. Germline V lookup: CDR1 LGHDT, CDR2 YNNKEL (reference sequence). The CDR3 loop spans 16 amino acids. The source is a woman aged 18-35 years who had recovered from COVID-19. V gene TRBV3-1 (or the pseudogene TRBV3-2) combines with J gene TRBJ2-2; 8 positions match TRBD2. The source material was PBMCs or T cells enriched from blood (not recorded which). CDR3 in amino acids: CASSQDRLAGNGELFF. In DNA, the CDR3 is TGTGCCAGCAGCCAAGATAGGCTAGCGGGTAACGGGGAGCTGTTTTTT.